This T cell receptor (beta chain) emerged from a study of Graves' ophthalmopathy and Graves' hyperthyroidism. CDR1 WSHSY and CDR2 SAAADI come from the germline V gene. The V gene lost 5 bases and the J gene lost 0 bases, with 8 bases spanning the gap. CDR3 length: 15 amino acids. Excluded: other autoimmune disease, uncontrolled infection, pregnancy or lactation. Transcripts of RNA were the source for amplifying TCR beta CDR3 regions. First-round RT-PCR employed HTBI primers, with a second-round multiplex PCR after it. From the multiplex PCR reads, TCRdb called clonotypes with MiXCR, one entry per CDR3 protein. The sample includes hundreds of thousands of distinct CDR3 sequences, 35% to 45% of them seen just once.

This chain joins TRBV10-2 and TRBJ2-6, with a tentative D call TRBD1 (6 bases). The TCR sequence derives from an adult man with Graves' ophthalmopathy. The sequencing sample was made of peripheral blood. The chain's CDR3 is CASSTDSSGANVLTF. CDR3 DNA: TGCGCCAGCAGTACGGACAGCTCTGGGGCCAACGTCCTGACTTTC.